What follows are 28 T cell receptor beta chains derived from one specimen sequenced in a study of T cells after yellow fever vaccination. TCRdb re-called the 5' RACE reads with MiXCR, one entry per CDR3 protein. The table lists over 250,000 distinct CDR3 sequences, roughly 4.3% of them singletons. Specimen: PBMCs, collected 5 days after the yellow fever booster vaccination. The source is a man younger than 35 who received the YFV17D yellow fever vaccine.

This clonotype appeared many times. The gene calls are TRBV11-2 and TRBJ2-5, with D perhaps matching TRBD1 (6 bases). The CDR3 is 12 residues long. Deletions cut 10 bases from V and 4 bases from J, with 13 bases between. The germline gives CDR1 SGHAT, CDR2 FQNNGV. CDR3 protein: CAISQGPETQYF. The CDR3 DNA reads as TGTGCCATCTCACAGGGCCCAGAGACCCAGTACTTC.

This clonotype came up many times. The chain is built from TRBV5-1 and TRBJ2-2; 8 bases are shared with TRBD1. The CDR3 runs to 15 residues. The junction had 6 bases not matched to a gene; V was cut back by 5 bases and J by 3 bases. The germline gives CDR1 SGHRS, CDR2 YFSETQ. For the CDR3, the DNA is TGCGCCAGCAGGATTCCGACAGGGGACACCGGGGAGCTGTTTTTT. Translated, it gives CASRIPTGDTGELFF.

This clonotype turned up a few times. The rearrangement uses TRBV7-2 and TRBJ2-5; 10 bases match TRBD2. The CDR3 is 15 residues long. The V segment lost 8 bases and the J segment 3 bases; nucleotides outside the gene matches: 9. Germline-derived CDR1 and CDR2 are SGHTA and FQGNSA. The CDR3 loop is CASDKGLAGEETQYF. The DNA of the CDR3 is TGTGCCAGCGACAAGGGGCTAGCGGGGGAAGAGACCCAGTACTTC.

This clonotype was counted only a few times. This chain joins TRBV15 and TRBJ2-1; D could derive from TRBD1 or TRBD2 (6 bases each). Trimming left V 0 bases short and J 4 bases short, with 7 bases between. The CDR3 runs 14 residues. Germline loops: CDR1 LNHNV, CDR2 YYDKDF (reference sequence). CDR3 sequence (DNA): TGTGCCACCAGCAGAGAAGGGGGGTACAATGAGCAGTTCTTC. Its protein product is CATSREGGYNEQFF.

This clonotype was observed a few times. This chain joins TRBV7-9 and TRBJ1-2; no definite D call. The germline V gene has CDR1 SEHNR and CDR2 FQNEAQ (reference sequence). V dropped 1 base and J dropped 0 bases, with 6 bases sitting between them. The CDR3 has 14 residues. CDR3 loop: CASSLEVPNYGYTF. DNA for the CDR3: TGTGCCAGCAGCTTAGAGGTCCCTAACTATGGCTACACCTTC.

This clonotype was observed many times. The chain has TRBV15 and TRBJ1-1; D remains ambiguous. Germline lookup yields CDR1 LNHNV and CDR2 YYDKDF (reference sequence). Trimming took off 3 bases at V and 5 bases at J, with 13 bases between the two ends. The CDR3 length is 14 residues. The CDR3 sequence: CATSSLDVRTEAFF. The CDR3 coding sequence is TGTGCCACCAGCAGCCTAGATGTGAGGACTGAAGCTTTCTTT.

In its sample, this clonotype was seen a few times. The chain employs TRBV12-5 and TRBJ1-5, with D uncertain. V gave up 7 bases and J gave up 11 bases, with 15 bases separating them. The CDR3 extends over 12 amino acids. The V gene's germline CDR1 is LGHNT and CDR2 FRNRAP. The CDR3 coding sequence is TGTGCTAGTGCAAACTTCAACTCGGCCCAGCATTTT. It specifies CASANFNSAQHF.

This clonotype was recorded many times. V gene TRBV5-1 combines with J gene TRBJ2-1; D is uncertain. Per germline, CDR1 SGHRS and CDR2 YFSETQ. Trimming removed 4 bases at V and 0 bases at J, with 14 bases between. The CDR3 runs 16 residues. CDR3 DNA: TGCGCCAGCAGCGGGAAGGACGAAAGCTCCTACAATGAGCAGTTCTTC. Translated, it gives CASSGKDESSYNEQFF.

This clonotype was found a few times. This chain connects TRBV10-3 to TRBJ2-1; 11 positions match TRBD2. V dropped 5 bases and J dropped 8; count of bases not matched to a gene: 11. The length of the CDR3 is 16 residues. The germline V gene encodes CDR1 ENHRY and CDR2 SYGVKD. CDR3 protein: CAISNSGGAYDHEQFF. CDR3 nucleotide sequence: TGTGCCATCAGTAATAGCGGGGGGGCTTATGATCATGAGCAGTTCTTC.

The chain joins TRBV12-3 or TRBV12-4 to TRBJ2-1; 10 nucleotides agree with TRBD2. The CDR3 loop spans 16 amino acids. The V segment lost 6 bases and the J segment 6 bases; nucleotides outside the gene matches: 11. CDR3 in amino acids: CASRPLLAGALNEQFF. For the CDR3, the DNA is TGTGCCAGCAGACCTTTGCTAGCGGGGGCCCTCAATGAGCAGTTCTTC.

The CDR3 nucleotides are TGTGCCAGCAGTAACAGAGCTTTGAACACCGGGGAGCTGTTTTTT. This sequence encodes CASSNRALNTGELFF. The chain recombines TRBV25-1 with TRBJ2-2; no reliable D call. Between the trimmed V and J ends, which lost 5 bases and 1 base, there was a span of 11 bases. Per germline, CDR1 MGHDK and CDR2 SYGVNS. The CDR3 runs to 15 residues.

The chain combines TRBV5-5 with TRBJ2-2, with D uncertain. V lost 0 bases, J lost 1 base, and 10 bases lay in between. Germline assignment: CDR1 SGHKS and CDR2 YYEKEE (reference sequence). The CDR3 length is 16 residues. CDR3 in DNA: TGTGCCAGCAGCTTGGACGTACACTGGAACACCGGGGAGCTGTTTTTT. Its protein product is CASSLDVHWNTGELFF.

The J gene is TRBJ2-5, the V gene TRBV7-2; D gene unclear. The germline gives CDR1 SGHTA, CDR2 FQGNSA. The ends were cut back, 5 bases at V and 0 bases at J, with 7 bases in the middle. This CDR3 is built from 13 residues. This chain's CDR3 is CASSDVYQETQYF. Here the CDR3 DNA reads TGTGCCAGCAGCGACGTGTACCAAGAGACCCAGTACTTC.

This clonotype was seen a handful of times. This chain uses TRBV20-1 with TRBJ1-3; 7 positions agree with TRBD1. Germline CDR1 DFQATT, CDR2 SNEGSKA (reference sequence). After removal of 3 bases from V and 4 bases from J, the junction contained 6 bases not matched to a gene. The CDR3 is made up of 14 amino acids. CDR3 sequence reads: CSASHRGRGNTIYF. The CDR3 DNA reads as TGCAGTGCTAGCCACAGGGGCAGGGGAAACACCATATATTTT.

This clonotype was seen many times. This chain links TRBV9 with TRBJ2-3; D may match TRBD1 or TRBD2 (6 bases each). This CDR3 comprises 16 residues. CDR1 is SGDLS, CDR2 YYNGEE, per germline. V lost 1 base and J lost 4, with 16 bases in between. DNA for the CDR3: TGTGCCAGCAGCGTATTCCCAGGGGAGGTTGCAGATACGCAGTATTTT. It is translated as CASSVFPGEVADTQYF. The full variable domain, rest sourced from reference TRBV9 and TRBJ2-3, is DSGVTQTPKHLITATGQRVTLRCSPRSGDLSVYWYQQSLDQGLQFLIQYYNGEERAKGNILERFSAQQFPDLHSELNLSSLELGDSALYFCASSVFPGEVADTQYFGPGTRLTVL.

This clonotype was observed at least ten times. The chain combines TRBV27 with TRBJ2-3; D gene unclear. Germline-derived CDR1 and CDR2 are MNHEY and SMNVEV (reference sequence). Trimming cost V 5 bases and J 2 bases, with 11 bases left between them. The CDR3 has 14 residues. Here the CDR3 DNA reads TGTGCCAGCAGTCAATACCCCCTCACAGATACGCAGTATTTT. Translating gives CASSQYPLTDTQYF.

The chain is built from TRBV6-2 or TRBV6-3 and TRBJ1-1, with TRBD1 as a possible D gene (6 bases). Germline V lookup: CDR1 MNHEY, CDR2 SVGEGT. V was shortened by 10 bases and J by 0 bases, with 15 bases between the two germline ends. The CDR3 is 14 amino acids. The CDR3 here is CAIRLDSLNTEAFF. As DNA, the CDR3 is TGTGCCATCAGATTGGACAGCCTGAACACTGAAGCTTTCTTT.

This clonotype was seen a few times. The gene calls are TRBV13 and TRBJ2-7; D not certain. CDR3 length equals 13 residues. Germline CDR1 PRHDT, CDR2 FYEKMQ (reference sequence). V dropped 8 bases and J dropped 4 bases, with 15 bases sitting between them. The CDR3 nucleotides read TGTGCCAGCTCCCCCCCCGGGCTTTACGAGCAGTACGTC. Encoded protein: CASSPPGLYEQYV.

The chain recombines TRBV30 with TRBJ1-1; 8 bases are shared with TRBD1. Germline CDR1 is GTSNPN and CDR2 is SVGIG (reference sequence). CDR3 length: 16 residues. Trimming took 3 bases from V and 4 from J; bases not matched to a gene: 13. Here the CDR3 reads CAWSKDRGRSGTEAFF. CDR3 DNA sequence: TGTGCCTGGAGCAAAGACAGGGGTCGAAGCGGCACTGAAGCTTTCTTT.

This clonotype showed up just a few times. This chain uses TRBV7-2 with TRBJ2-3; D gene unclear. CDR3 size: 14 residues. CDR1 is SGHTA, CDR2 FQGNSA, per germline. V was pared by 5 bases and J by 4 bases, with 13 bases between. The CDR3 DNA reads as TGTGCCAGCAGCCCTCCTTCTGGGGCAGATACGCAGTATTTT. Amino acid sequence: CASSPPSGADTQYF.

This clonotype was recorded at least ten times. This chain links TRBV4-3 with TRBJ2-5, with 8 positions matching TRBD2. The V gene's germline CDR1 is LGHNA and CDR2 YSLEER. The CDR3 extends over 17 amino acids. After removal of 5 bases from V and 1 base from J, the junction contained 12 bases not matched to a gene. The CDR3 DNA is TGCGCCAGCAGCTCCCAAGTTGGGCGGGGGGCCCAAGAGACCCAGTACTTC. The encoded protein is CASSSQVGRGAQETQYF.

CDR3 region: CASSFDRAMNYGYTF. The CDR3 region has the DNA TGTGCCAGCAGTTTTGATCGAGCCATGAACTATGGCTACACCTTC. The V and J genes are TRBV12-3 or TRBV12-4 and TRBJ1-2; the D is unclear. V was cut by 3 bases and J by 2 bases, with 13 bases left in between. The CDR3 is 15 residues long.

At least ten counts were recorded for this clonotype. J is TRBJ2-5 and V is TRBV7-3, with 7 bases identical to TRBD2. The CDR3 consists of 18 residues. V trimming: 7 bases; J trimming: 1 base; junction bases outside the gene matches: 18. CDR1 is SGHTA and CDR2 is FQGTGA in the germline V gene. The CDR3: CASTHGRNRETFQETQYF. The CDR3 bases are TGTGCCAGCACCCACGGGAGGAACCGGGAGACCTTCCAAGAGACCCAGTACTTC.

The V and J genes are TRBV10-3 and TRBJ2-7, with 11 bases that match TRBD1. In germline, CDR1 is ENHRY, CDR2 SYGVKD. With V trimmed by 8 bases and J by 6 bases, 3 bases remained unmatched. The CDR3 extends over 12 amino acids. The CDR3 DNA follows: TGTGCCATCGGGACAGGGGGAGGCGAGCAGTACTTC. Protein product: CAIGTGGGEQYF.

The J gene is TRBJ2-5, the V gene TRBV4-3; TRBD1 aligns across 11 bases. In germline, CDR1 is LGHNA, CDR2 YSLEER. This CDR3 has 15 residues. After removal of 6 bases from V and 5 bases from J, the junction contained 8 bases not matched to a gene. The CDR3 coding sequence is TGCGCCAGCAGTCCGGGACAGGGGGATTTGGAGACCCAGTACTTC. It encodes CASSPGQGDLETQYF.

The J gene is TRBJ2-2, the V gene TRBV2; D is possibly TRBD1 (6 bases). The CDR3 has 16 residues. Germline V CDR1 and CDR2: SNHLY, FYNNEI. V lost 1 base to trimming and J lost 3 bases, with 12 bases between them. The CDR3 coding sequence is TGTGCCAGCAGTGAAGGTTGGGGGCTGTACACCGGGGAGCTGTTTTTT. Amino acid sequence: CASSEGWGLYTGELFF.

This clonotype has more than one count but fewer than ten. The chain recombines TRBV5-6 with TRBJ2-6; unclear D gene. Germline CDR1 SGHDT, CDR2 YYEEEE. This CDR3 spans 12 amino acids. V was trimmed by 0 bases and J by 9 bases, leaving 4 bases between them. CDR3: CASSLDVNVLTF. The CDR3 DNA is TGTGCCAGCAGCTTGGACGTCAACGTCCTGACTTTC.

This clonotype was picked up a small number of times. The V gene is TRBV5-1, the J gene TRBJ2-3, with 8 bases identical to TRBD2. Per germline, CDR1 SGHRS and CDR2 YFSETQ. This CDR3 is 16 amino acids long. The ends lost 1 base at V and 5 bases at J; junction bases unmatched: 9. The CDR3 protein is CASSLFSGGAGDTQYF. In DNA, the CDR3 is TGCGCCAGCAGCTTGTTTTCCGGGGGGGCTGGAGATACGCAGTATTTT.